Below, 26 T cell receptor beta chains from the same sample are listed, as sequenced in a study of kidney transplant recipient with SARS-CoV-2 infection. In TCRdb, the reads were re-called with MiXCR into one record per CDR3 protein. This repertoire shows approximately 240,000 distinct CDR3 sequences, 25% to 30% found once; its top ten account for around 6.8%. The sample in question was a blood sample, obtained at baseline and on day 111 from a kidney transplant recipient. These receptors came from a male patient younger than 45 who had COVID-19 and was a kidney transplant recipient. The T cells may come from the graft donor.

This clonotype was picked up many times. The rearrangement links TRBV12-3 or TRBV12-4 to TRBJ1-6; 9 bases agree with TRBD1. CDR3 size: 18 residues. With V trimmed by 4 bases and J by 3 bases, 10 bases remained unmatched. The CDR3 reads CASSSSRDRAFYNSPLHF. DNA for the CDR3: TGTGCCAGCAGTTCGAGCCGGGACAGGGCATTCTATAATTCACCCCTCCACTTT.

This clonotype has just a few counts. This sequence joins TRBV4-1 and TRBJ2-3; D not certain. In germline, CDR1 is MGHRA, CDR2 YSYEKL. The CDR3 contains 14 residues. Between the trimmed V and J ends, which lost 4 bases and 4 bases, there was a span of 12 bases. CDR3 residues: CASSPRGGADTQYF. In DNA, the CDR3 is TGCGCCAGCAGCCCCCGAGGTGGTGCAGATACGCAGTATTTT.

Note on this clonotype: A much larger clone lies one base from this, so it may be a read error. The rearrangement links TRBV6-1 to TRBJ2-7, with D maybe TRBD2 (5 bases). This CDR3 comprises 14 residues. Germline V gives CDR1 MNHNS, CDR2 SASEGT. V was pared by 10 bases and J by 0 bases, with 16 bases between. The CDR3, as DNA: TGTGCCACCCGGCGGGCACAAAGCTCCTACGAGCAGTACTTC. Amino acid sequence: CATRRAQSSYEQYF.

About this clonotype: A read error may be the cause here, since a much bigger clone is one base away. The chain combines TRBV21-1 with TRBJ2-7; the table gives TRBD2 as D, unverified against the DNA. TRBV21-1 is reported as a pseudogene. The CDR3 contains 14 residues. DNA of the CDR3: TGTGCCAGCGGCAACAAAGGACTTACCTACGAGCAGTACTTC. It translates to CASGNKGLTYEQYF.

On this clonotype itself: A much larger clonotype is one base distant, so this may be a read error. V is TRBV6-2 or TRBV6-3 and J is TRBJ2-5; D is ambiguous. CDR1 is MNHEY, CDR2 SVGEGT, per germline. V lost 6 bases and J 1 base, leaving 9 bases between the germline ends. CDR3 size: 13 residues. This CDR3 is CASSLQSQETQYF. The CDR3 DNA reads TGTGCCAGCAGCCTACAGAGCCAAGAGACCCAGTACTTC.

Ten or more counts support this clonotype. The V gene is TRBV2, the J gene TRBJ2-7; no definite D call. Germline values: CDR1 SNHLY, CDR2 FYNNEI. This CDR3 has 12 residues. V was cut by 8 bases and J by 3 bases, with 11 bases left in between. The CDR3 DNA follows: TGTGCCAGCTCCCGTACGGGCTACGAGCAGTACTTC. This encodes CASSRTGYEQYF.

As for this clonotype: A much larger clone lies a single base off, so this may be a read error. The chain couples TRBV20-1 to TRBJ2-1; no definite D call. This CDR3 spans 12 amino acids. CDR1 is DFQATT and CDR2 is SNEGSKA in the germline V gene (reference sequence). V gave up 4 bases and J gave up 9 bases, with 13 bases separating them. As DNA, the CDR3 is TGCAGTGCTATTGCTGGATTTAGTGAGCAGTTCTTC. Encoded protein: CSAIAGFSEQFF.

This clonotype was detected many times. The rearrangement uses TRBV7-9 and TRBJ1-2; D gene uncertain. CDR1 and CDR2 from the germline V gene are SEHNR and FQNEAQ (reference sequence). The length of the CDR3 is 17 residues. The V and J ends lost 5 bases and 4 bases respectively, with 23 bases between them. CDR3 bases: TGTGCCAGCAGCGTCCGTATATACCATGGAAAGACCTATGGCTACACCTTC. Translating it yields CASSVRIYHGKTYGYTF.

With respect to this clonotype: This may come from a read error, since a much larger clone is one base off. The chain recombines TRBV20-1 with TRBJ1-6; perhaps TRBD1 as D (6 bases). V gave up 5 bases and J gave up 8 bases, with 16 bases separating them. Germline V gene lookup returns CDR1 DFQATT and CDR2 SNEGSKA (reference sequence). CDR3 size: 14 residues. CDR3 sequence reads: CSALGRGGHSPLHF. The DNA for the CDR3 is TGCAGTGCTTTGGGCAGGGGAGGTCATTCACCCCTCCACTTT.

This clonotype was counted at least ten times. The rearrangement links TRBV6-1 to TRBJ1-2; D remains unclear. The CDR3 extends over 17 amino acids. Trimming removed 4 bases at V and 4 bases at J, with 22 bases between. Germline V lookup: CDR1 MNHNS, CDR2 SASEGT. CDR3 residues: CASSVLLECRKTYGYTF. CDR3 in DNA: TGTGCCAGCAGTGTGCTCCTGGAATGTAGAAAGACCTATGGCTACACCTTC.

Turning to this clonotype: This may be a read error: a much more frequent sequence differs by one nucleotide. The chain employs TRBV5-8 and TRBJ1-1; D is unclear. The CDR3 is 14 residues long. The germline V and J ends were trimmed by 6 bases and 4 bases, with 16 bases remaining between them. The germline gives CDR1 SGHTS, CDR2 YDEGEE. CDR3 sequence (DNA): TGTGCCAGCAACTCCAGCGTCGGTAGCACTGAAGCTTTCTTT. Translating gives CASNSSVGSTEAFF.

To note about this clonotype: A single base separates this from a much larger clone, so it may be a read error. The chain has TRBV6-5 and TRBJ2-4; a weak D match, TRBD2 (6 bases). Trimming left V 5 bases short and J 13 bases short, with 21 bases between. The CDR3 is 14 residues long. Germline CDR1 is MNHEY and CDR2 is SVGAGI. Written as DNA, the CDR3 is TGTGCCAGCAGTCTGGGGGGATCTCGGTACAAGCAGTACTTC. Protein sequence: CASSLGGSRYKQYF.

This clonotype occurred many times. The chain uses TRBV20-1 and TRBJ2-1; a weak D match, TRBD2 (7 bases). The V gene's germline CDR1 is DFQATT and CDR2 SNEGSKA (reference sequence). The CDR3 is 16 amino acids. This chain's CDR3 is CRAIKSGGHTYNEQFF. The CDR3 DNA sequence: TGCAGAGCCATTAAGTCCGGGGGGCACACTTACAATGAGCAGTTCTTC.

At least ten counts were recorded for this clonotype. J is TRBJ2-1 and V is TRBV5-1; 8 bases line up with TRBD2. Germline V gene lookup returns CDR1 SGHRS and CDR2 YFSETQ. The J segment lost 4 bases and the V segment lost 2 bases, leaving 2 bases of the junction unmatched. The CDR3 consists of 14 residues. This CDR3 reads CASSFGGAYNEQFF. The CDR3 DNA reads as TGCGCCAGCAGCTTCGGGGGGGCTTACAATGAGCAGTTCTTC.

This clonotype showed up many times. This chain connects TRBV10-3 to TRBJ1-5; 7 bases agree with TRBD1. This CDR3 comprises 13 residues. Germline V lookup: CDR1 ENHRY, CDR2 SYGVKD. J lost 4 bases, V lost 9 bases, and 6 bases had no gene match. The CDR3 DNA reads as TGTGCCATTGGACAGGCGGTTAATCAGCCCCAGCATTTT. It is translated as CAIGQAVNQPQHF.

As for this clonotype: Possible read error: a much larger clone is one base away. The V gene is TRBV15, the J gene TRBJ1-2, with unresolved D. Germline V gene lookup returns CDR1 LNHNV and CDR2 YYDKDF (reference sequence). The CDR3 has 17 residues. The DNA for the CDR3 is TGTGCCACCAGCTTGGAACGAAGGTGTGGAAAGACCTATGGCCACACCTTC. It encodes CATSLERRCGKTYGHTF.

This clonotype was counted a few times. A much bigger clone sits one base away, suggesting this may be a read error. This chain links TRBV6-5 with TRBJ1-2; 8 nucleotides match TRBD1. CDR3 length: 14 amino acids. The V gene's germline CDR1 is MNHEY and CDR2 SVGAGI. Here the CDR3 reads CANSYRQGLHGYTF. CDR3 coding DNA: TGTGCCAACAGTTACCGACAGGGGTTACATGGCTACACCTTC.

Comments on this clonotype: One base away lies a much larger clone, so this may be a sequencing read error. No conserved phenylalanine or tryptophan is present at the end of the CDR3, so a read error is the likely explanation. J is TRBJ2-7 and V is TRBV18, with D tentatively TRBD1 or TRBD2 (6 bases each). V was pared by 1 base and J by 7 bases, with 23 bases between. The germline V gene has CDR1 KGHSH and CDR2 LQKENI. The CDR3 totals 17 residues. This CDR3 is CASSPRPGREGGGEQYL. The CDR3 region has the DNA TGTGCCAGCTCACCACGTCCCGGGAGAGAGGGGGGAGGAGAGCAGTACCTC.

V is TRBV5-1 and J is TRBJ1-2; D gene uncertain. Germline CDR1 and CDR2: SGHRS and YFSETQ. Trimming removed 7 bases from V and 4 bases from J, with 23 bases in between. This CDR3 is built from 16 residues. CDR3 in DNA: TGCGCCAGCGGGCCCTCACCGGTTGGAAAGACCTATGGCTACACCTTC. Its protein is CASGPSPVGKTYGYTF.

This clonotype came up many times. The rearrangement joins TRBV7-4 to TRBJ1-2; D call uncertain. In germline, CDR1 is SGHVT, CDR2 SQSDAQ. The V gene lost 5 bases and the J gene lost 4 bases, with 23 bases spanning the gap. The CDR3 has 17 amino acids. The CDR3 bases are TGTGCCAGCAGCCTCACACCTTCAGCTCGAAAGACCTATGGCTACACCTTC. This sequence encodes CASSLTPSARKTYGYTF.

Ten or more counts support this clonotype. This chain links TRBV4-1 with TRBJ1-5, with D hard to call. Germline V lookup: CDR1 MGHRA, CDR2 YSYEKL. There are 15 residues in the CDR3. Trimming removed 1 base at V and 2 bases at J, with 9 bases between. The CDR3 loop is CASSQGGFGNQPQHF. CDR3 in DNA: TGCGCCAGCAGCCAAGGTGGGTTCGGCAATCAGCCCCAGCATTTT.

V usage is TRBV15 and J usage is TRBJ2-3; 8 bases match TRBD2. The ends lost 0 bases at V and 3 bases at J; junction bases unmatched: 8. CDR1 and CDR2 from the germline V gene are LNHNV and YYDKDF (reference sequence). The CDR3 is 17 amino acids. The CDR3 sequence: CATSRDGIGGRTDTQYF. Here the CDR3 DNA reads TGTGCCACCAGCAGAGATGGAATCGGCGGGAGGACAGATACGCAGTATTTT.

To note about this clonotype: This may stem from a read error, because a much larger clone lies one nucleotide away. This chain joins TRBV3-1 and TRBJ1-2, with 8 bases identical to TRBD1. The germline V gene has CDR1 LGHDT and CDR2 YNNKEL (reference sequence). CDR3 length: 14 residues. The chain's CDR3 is CASRDRGGYYGYTF. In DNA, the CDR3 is TGTGCCAGCAGAGACAGGGGAGGATACTACGGCTACACCTTC.

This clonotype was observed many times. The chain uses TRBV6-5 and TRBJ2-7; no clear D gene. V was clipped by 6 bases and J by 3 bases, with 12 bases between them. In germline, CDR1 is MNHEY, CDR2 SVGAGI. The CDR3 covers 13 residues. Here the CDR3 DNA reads TGTGCCAGCAGGCCCTCTGGGGTCTACGAGCAGTACTTC. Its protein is CASRPSGVYEQYF.

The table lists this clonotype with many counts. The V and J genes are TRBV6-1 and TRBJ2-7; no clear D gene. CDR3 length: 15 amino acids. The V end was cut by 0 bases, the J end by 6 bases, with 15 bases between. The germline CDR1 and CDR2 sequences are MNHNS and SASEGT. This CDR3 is CASSEAYTRHREQYF. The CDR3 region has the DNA TGTGCCAGCAGTGAAGCGTACACGAGACATCGCGAGCAGTACTTC.

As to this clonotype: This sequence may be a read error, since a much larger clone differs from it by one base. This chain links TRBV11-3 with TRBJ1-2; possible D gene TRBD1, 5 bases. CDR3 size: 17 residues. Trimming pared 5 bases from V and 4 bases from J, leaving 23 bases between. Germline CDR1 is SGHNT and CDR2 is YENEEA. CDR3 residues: CASSNRIGLGKTYGYTF. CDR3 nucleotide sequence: TGTGCCAGCAGCAACAGGATCGGTCTCGGAAAGACCTATGGCTACACCTTC.